A single sample is the source of the 23 T cell receptor beta chains below, sequenced in a study of Graves' ophthalmopathy and Graves' hyperthyroidism (dated by TCRdb to between 2018 and 2020). The sequencer listed for this sample is Illumina HiSeq 2000. TCR beta CDR3 regions were amplified from RNA transcripts for repertoire sequencing. The first round of RT-PCR was done with HTBI primers and the Qiagen OneStep RT-PCR kit, and was followed by a second round of multiplex PCR, then size selection and purification. The public reads were quality trimmed at Q25 with fastp and then assembled into clones with MiXCR by TCRdb, keeping productive beta chains. Entries that share a CDR3 protein sequence are merged under the most common genes and DNA. Recorded for this sample are approximately 480,000 distinct CDR3 sequences; around an eighth of them occurred a single time. The ten largest make up about 10% of the sample.

Sequencing was carried out using blood. Receptors were obtained from a woman in her 30s with Graves' ophthalmopathy. Donor details come from another sample of the same person, matched by shared clones.

The chain uses TRBV29-1 and TRBJ2-3; 7 bases fit TRBD2. This CDR3 comprises 13 residues. J was trimmed by 8 bases and V by 4 bases; bases with no gene match: 9. The V gene's germline CDR1 is SQVTM and CDR2 ANQGSEA. This chain's CDR3 is CSVVLAELLTQYF. In DNA, the CDR3 is TGCAGCGTTGTCCTAGCGGAGTTGCTTACGCAGTATTTT.

This clonotype was seen at least ten times. The chain recombines TRBV12-3 or TRBV12-4 with TRBJ1-1; a weak D match, TRBD1 (5 bases). V shed 2 bases and J shed 4 bases, with 11 bases lying between them. The CDR3 sequence is 14 residues long. This CDR3 reads CASSLQAGGTEAFF. The CDR3 region has the DNA TGTGCCAGCAGTTTACAGGCCGGGGGCACTGAAGCTTTCTTT.

This chain links TRBV4-1 with TRBJ1-2; D unresolved. V lost 4 bases to trimming and J lost 4 bases, with 10 bases between them. Germline CDR1 MGHRA, CDR2 YSYEKL. The CDR3 spans 13 residues. The CDR3 DNA sequence: TGCGCCAGCAGCCCCGACAATGGCTATGGCTACACCTTC. Its protein product is CASSPDNGYGYTF.

Ten or more counts support this clonotype. This may be a read error: a much more frequent sequence differs by one nucleotide. V usage is TRBV28 and J usage is TRBJ1-1, with D possibly TRBD1 on 5 matching bases. The CDR3 consists of 14 residues. The ends were cut back, 5 bases at V and 2 bases at J, with 12 bases in the middle. Per the germline V gene, CDR1 is MDHEN and CDR2 is SYDVKM. Here the CDR3 reads CASSPWTTNTEAFF. The DNA for the CDR3 is TGTGCCAGCAGTCCCTGGACAACCAACACTGAAGCTTTCTTT.

Ten or more counts support this clonotype. This chain connects TRBV5-1 to TRBJ2-7; D assignment may be TRBD1 or TRBD2 (5 bases each). There are 14 residues in the CDR3. Deletions cut 4 bases from V and 6 bases from J, with 17 bases between. CDR1 is SGHRS, CDR2 YFSETQ, per germline. The CDR3 bases are TGCGCCAGCAGCCCCCCAGGGACCTCCGTCGAGCAGTACTTC. It codes for CASSPPGTSVEQYF.

In this sample, this clonotype turned up many times. The V gene is TRBV7-3, the J gene TRBJ1-1, with D possibly being TRBD1 (6 bases). Trimming took off 1 base at V and 3 bases at J, with 6 bases between the two ends. CDR3 length: 13 amino acids. Germline V CDR1 and CDR2: SGHTA, FQGTGA. CDR3 DNA sequence: TGTGCCAGCAGCTTAAGGACAGACACTGAAGCTTTCTTT. Amino acids: CASSLRTDTEAFF.

This clonotype was observed at least ten times. This chain joins TRBV30 and TRBJ1-3; 8 nucleotides align to TRBD1. V shed 3 bases and J 4 bases; nucleotides not matched to a gene: 8. CDR1 and CDR2 (germline): GTSNPN, SVGIG (reference sequence). This CDR3 is built from 15 residues. The CDR3 loop is CAWRATGGSGNTIYF. DNA for the CDR3: TGTGCCTGGAGAGCCACAGGGGGTTCAGGAAACACCATATATTTT.

This clonotype has ten or more counts. The chain has TRBV28 and TRBJ1-2; TRBD1 agrees at 7 bases. Germline V lookup: CDR1 MDHEN, CDR2 SYDVKM. The CDR3 has 17 amino acids. V shed 5 bases, J shed 0 bases, and the junction held 12 bases outside the gene matches. CDR3 DNA: TGTGCCAGCAGTCCCTACCCCGGGACAGAGTCTAACTATGGCTACACCTTC. It yields the protein CASSPYPGTESNYGYTF.

This clonotype was observed many times. The J gene is TRBJ2-7, the V gene TRBV28, with 7 bases fitting TRBD2. Germline V gene lookup returns CDR1 MDHEN and CDR2 SYDVKM. V shed 3 bases and J 1 base; nucleotides not matched to a gene: 21. CDR3 size: 20 residues. CDR3 sequence: CASSFVWGGRTSSVSYEQYF. CDR3 DNA sequence: TGTGCCAGCAGTTTTGTATGGGGGGGACGCACTAGCTCCGTTTCCTACGAGCAGTACTTC.

This clonotype was counted ten times or more. V usage is TRBV28 and J usage is TRBJ2-7; 9 bases align to TRBD2. In germline, CDR1 is MDHEN, CDR2 SYDVKM. The CDR3 length is 16 residues. V gave up 7 bases and J gave up 5 bases; unmatched junction bases: 15. In nucleotides, the CDR3 is TGTGCCAGCACTCAAAGGAGCGGGGGGCCGAACCACGAGCAGTACTTC. The encoded protein is CASTQRSGGPNHEQYF. Using reference TRBV28 and TRBJ2-7 for the parts outside the CDR3, the full variable domain is DVKVTQSSRYLVKRTGEKVFLECVQDMDHENMFWYRQDPGLGLRLIYFSYDVKMKEKGDIPEGYSVSREKKERFSLILESASTNQTSMYLCASTQRSGGPNHEQYFGPGTRLTVT.

This clonotype came up a few times. The chain couples TRBV4-2 to TRBJ1-5, with TRBD1 matching over 10 bases. The V gene end was trimmed by 0 bases and the J gene end by 7 bases; junction bases not matched to a gene: 12. This CDR3 is built from 18 residues. The germline V gene encodes CDR1 LGHNA and CDR2 YNFKEQ. The CDR3 here is CASSQELFGQGGGQPQHF. DNA of the CDR3: TGTGCCAGCAGCCAAGAGCTGTTTGGACAGGGGGGGGGACAGCCCCAGCATTTT.

This clonotype was observed at least ten times. The chain carries TRBV10-3 and TRBJ2-5, with 10 nucleotides matching TRBD1. This CDR3 is built from 14 residues. Per germline, CDR1 ENHRY and CDR2 SYGVKD. V gave up 0 bases and J gave up 5 bases; unmatched junction bases: 0. The CDR3 region has the DNA TGTGCCATCAGTGAGTCGGACAGGGGGGAGACCCAGTACTTC. Residues: CAISESDRGETQYF.

This clonotype was counted ten times or more. The chain links TRBV10-3 to TRBJ1-5; the match to TRBD1 covers 7 bases. V lost 8 bases and J lost 2; bases outside the gene matches: 6. CDR1 is ENHRY, CDR2 SYGVKD, per germline. The CDR3 extends over 14 amino acids. Here the CDR3 reads CAIGPGQGNQPQHF. CDR3 nucleotide sequence: TGTGCCATCGGACCAGGACAGGGCAATCAGCCCCAGCATTTT.

This clonotype has a count of ten or more. The V call is TRBV6-5, the J call TRBJ1-1, with a possible D match to TRBD1 (6 bases). CDR3 length equals 14 residues. V lost 8 bases and J lost 1, with 14 bases in between. CDR1 and CDR2 (germline): MNHEY, SVGAGI. CDR3 sequence reads: CASRTRGWNTEAFF. The CDR3 region has the DNA TGTGCCAGCCGTACCAGGGGATGGAACACTGAAGCTTTCTTT.

V and J are TRBV27 and TRBJ1-5, with 8 bases lining up with TRBD1. Germline V CDR1 and CDR2: MNHEY, SMNVEV (reference sequence). The CDR3 sequence is 15 residues long. The junction had 4 bases not matched to a gene; V was cut back by 0 bases and J by 6 bases. CDR3 DNA sequence: TGTGCCAGCAGTTTATCCACAGGGGGTGGTCAGCCCCAGCATTTT. Amino acids: CASSLSTGGGQPQHF.

This clonotype has a count of ten or more. CDR3 protein: CASSLVASNTEAFF. DNA for the CDR3: TGTGCCAGCAGCTTAGTAGCCTCGAACACTGAAGCTTTCTTT. This chain uses TRBV7-9 with TRBJ1-1; D remains ambiguous. Germline lookup yields CDR1 SEHNR and CDR2 FQNEAQ (reference sequence). CDR3 length: 14 amino acids. The V end was cut by 1 base, the J end by 1 base, with 7 bases between.

Ten or more counts support this clonotype. CDR3 sequence (DNA): TGTGCCAGCATAAACGGCAGGAGCTCCTACGAGCAGTACTTC. Translation: CASINGRSSYEQYF. The chain employs TRBV28 and TRBJ2-7, with D unresolved. Germline CDR1 reads MDHEN; CDR2 reads SYDVKM. V was cut by 7 bases and J by 0 bases, with 13 bases left in between. The length of the CDR3 is 14 residues.

This clonotype was seen only a few times. V usage is TRBV12-3 or TRBV12-4 and J usage is TRBJ1-6, with 7 positions matching TRBD1. The CDR3 is 15 residues long. With 5 bases clipped from V and 7 bases from J, the junction kept 8 bases outside the gene matches. The CDR3 spells CASSKTGRTNSPLHF. Written as DNA, the CDR3 is TGTGCCAGCAGTAAGACAGGGAGGACGAATTCACCCCTCCACTTT.

This clonotype was seen repeatedly, ten times or more. The chain couples TRBV12-5 to TRBJ2-5, with D perhaps being TRBD1 or TRBD2 (5 bases each). Germline CDR1 LGHNT, CDR2 FRNRAP. CDR3 size: 15 residues. The V end was cut by 3 bases, the J end by 4 bases, with 15 bases between. The chain's CDR3 is CASGFAPLGGETQYF. CDR3 nucleotide sequence: TGTGCTAGTGGTTTCGCACCACTTGGGGGAGAGACCCAGTACTTC.

This clonotype was counted ten times or more. The chain links TRBV5-1 to TRBJ1-1; TRBD1 is a possible D gene (5 bases). The CDR3 extends over 13 amino acids. Germline CDR1 and CDR2: SGHRS and YFSETQ. Trimming shortened V by 7 bases and J by 0 bases, and 10 bases separated the two germline ends. The CDR3, as DNA: TGCGCCAGCCATGGGACGGTGAACACTGAAGCTTTCTTT. Translated: CASHGTVNTEAFF.

This clonotype showed up just a few times. The chain has TRBV18 and TRBJ1-1; D is uncertain. The CDR3 length is 13 residues. Germline CDR1 reads KGHSH; CDR2 reads LQKENI. With 4 bases removed from V and 3 bases from J, the gap between germline ends came to 9 bases. In nucleotides, the CDR3 is TGTGCCAGCTCACAGAACGGTGACACTGAAGCTTTCTTT. It specifies CASSQNGDTEAFF.

The CDR3 loop reads CAWRSGGGTGELFF. The CDR3 region has the DNA TGTGCCTGGCGATCCGGGGGCGGCACCGGGGAGCTGTTTTTT. V usage is TRBV30 and J usage is TRBJ2-2; possibly TRBD1 or TRBD2 for D (6 bases each). CDR1 and CDR2 from the germline V gene are GTSNPN and SVGIG (reference sequence). The CDR3 is 14 amino acids. The ends were cut back, 5 bases at V and 4 bases at J, with 14 bases in the middle.

This clonotype was counted ten times or more. The rearrangement links TRBV12-3 or TRBV12-4 to TRBJ1-2, with a possible D match to TRBD1 (6 bases). V lost 6 bases and J 0 bases, leaving 14 bases between the germline ends. This CDR3 has 15 residues. CDR3 sequence (DNA): TGTGCCAGCAGCCCCGGGGGACAAACTAACTATGGCTACACCTTC. Protein sequence: CASSPGGQTNYGYTF.